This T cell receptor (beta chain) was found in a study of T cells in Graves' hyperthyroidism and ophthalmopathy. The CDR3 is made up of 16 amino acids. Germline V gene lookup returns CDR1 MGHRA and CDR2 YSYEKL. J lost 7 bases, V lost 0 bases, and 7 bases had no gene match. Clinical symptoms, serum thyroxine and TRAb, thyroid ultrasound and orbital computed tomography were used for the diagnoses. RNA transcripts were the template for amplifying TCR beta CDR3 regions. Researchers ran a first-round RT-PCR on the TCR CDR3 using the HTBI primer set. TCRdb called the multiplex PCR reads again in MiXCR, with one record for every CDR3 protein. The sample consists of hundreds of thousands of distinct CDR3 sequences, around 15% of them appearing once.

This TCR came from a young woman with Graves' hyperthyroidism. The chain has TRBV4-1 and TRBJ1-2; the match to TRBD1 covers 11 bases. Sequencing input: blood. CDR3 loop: CASSQDLGQGAFGYTF. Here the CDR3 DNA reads TGCGCCAGCAGCCAAGATCTCGGACAGGGGGCTTTTGGCTACACCTTC.